These 14 T cell receptor beta chains came from one sample sequenced in a study of T-cell reconstitution after alpha-beta-depleted transplantation in children listed by TCRdb under 2016. The library came from PCR. The sequencer listed for this sample is Illumina HiSeq 2500. TCR library preparation used molecular barcoding, with unique molecular identifiers applied to normalize quantification of the TCRbeta repertoire. TCRdb itself trimmed the public reads at Q25 with fastp, ran MiXCR and retained productive beta chains. Rows matching on CDR3 protein sequence are summarized as one entry with the most common DNA and genes. Within this sample are hundreds of thousands of distinct CDR3 sequences, with over 25% of them counted one time only. More than 2% of the sample is taken by the ten largest. The sample in question was PBMCs from the stem cell graft donor, obtained from the stem cell graft. Every receptor here comes from a human donor who donated a stem cell graft to a child with aplastic anemia.

This clonotype was picked up one time. An end of the junction differs from the germline gene, which may be a read error. This chain uses TRBV7-2 with TRBJ1-2, with TRBD1 matching 7 bases. CDR3 length equals 17 residues. Germline CDR1 and CDR2: SGHTA and FQGNSA. CDR3 sequence (DNA): TGTGCCACCAGCCCCTCAAGAGATTTCAGGGGGTCTTATGGCTACACCTTC. Encoded protein: CATSPSRDFRGSYGYTF.

The chain is built from TRBV7-6 and TRBJ2-1; D is ambiguous. The CDR3 is 13 residues long. Deletions cut 0 bases from V and 8 bases from J, with 8 bases between. The germline V gene has CDR1 SGHVS and CDR2 FNYEAQ. The chain's CDR3 is CASSLAKGHEQFF. In DNA, the CDR3 is TGTGCCAGCAGCTTAGCGAAGGGCCATGAGCAGTTCTTC.

This clonotype was detected only a few times. V usage is TRBV5-1 and J usage is TRBJ2-3, with D perhaps TRBD2 (6 bases). The CDR3 sequence is 16 residues long. Trimming pared 0 bases from V and 0 bases from J, leaving 11 bases between. The germline CDR1 and CDR2 sequences are SGHRS and YFSETQ. CDR3 loop: CASSLGSAGSTDTQYF. Written as DNA, the CDR3 is TGCGCCAGCAGCTTGGGGAGTGCGGGGAGCACAGATACGCAGTATTTT.

The chain recombines TRBV27 with TRBJ2-1; D remains unclear. The germline gives CDR1 MNHEY, CDR2 SMNVEV (reference sequence). This CDR3 is built from 16 residues. Trimming took 1 base from V and 0 from J, leaving 10 bases between them. The CDR3 region is CASSLYGPSSYNEQFF. The CDR3 nucleotides read TGTGCCAGCAGTTTATACGGCCCCAGCTCCTACAATGAGCAGTTCTTC.

J is TRBJ2-6 and V is TRBV12-3 or TRBV12-4; D is uncertain. The CDR3 has 18 residues. V was clipped by 1 base and J by 0 bases, with 13 bases between them. CDR3 coding DNA: TGTGCCAGCAGTTTAGGTCACTCAAGAATCTCTGGGGCCAACGTCCTGACTTTC. This gives the protein CASSLGHSRISGANVLTF.

This chain links TRBV7-2 with TRBJ2-1; D possibly uses TRBD1 or TRBD2 (5 bases each). CDR3 length equals 14 residues. Germline V gene lookup returns CDR1 SGHTA and CDR2 FQGNSA. Deletions cut 2 bases from V and 8 bases from J, with 13 bases between. In DNA form, the CDR3 reads TGTGCCAGCAGCTTATCGCCCCGAGGGGATGAGCAGTTCTTC. Protein: CASSLSPRGDEQFF.

The rearrangement joins TRBV5-1 to TRBJ2-1, with D tentatively TRBD1 (6 bases). The CDR3 runs 15 residues. CDR1 is SGHRS and CDR2 is YFSETQ in the germline V gene. Trimming stripped 0 bases from V and 7 bases from J, with 14 bases between. The CDR3 spells CASSLEGQRTNEQFF. The CDR3 nucleotides are TGCGCCAGCAGCTTGGAAGGACAGAGAACAAATGAGCAGTTCTTC.

The table lists this clonotype with a few counts. The J gene is TRBJ2-5, the V gene TRBV11-1, with a tentative D call TRBD2 (6 bases). The CDR3 has 14 residues. V was trimmed by 6 bases and J by 7 bases, leaving 18 bases between them. Germline V gene sequence: CDR1 SGHAT, CDR2 FQDESV (reference sequence). The CDR3 DNA reads TGTGCCAGCAGGCCAGGGACTCCCGGGGGGACCCAGTACTTC. Translated: CASRPGTPGGTQYF.

The rearrangement joins TRBV7-2 to TRBJ1-2; D remains ambiguous. This CDR3 has 12 residues. V dropped 1 base and J dropped 7 bases, with 7 bases sitting between them. CDR1 and CDR2 from the germline V gene are SGHTA and FQGNSA. CDR3 sequence: CASSLEMGGYTF. The CDR3 region has the DNA TGTGCCAGCAGCTTAGAGATGGGTGGCTACACCTTC.

The V call is TRBV5-1, the J call TRBJ2-4; no reliable D call. CDR3 size: 13 residues. CDR1 and CDR2 from the germline V gene are SGHRS and YFSETQ. The V and J ends lost 4 bases and 2 bases respectively, with 7 bases between them. DNA for the CDR3: TGCGCCAGCAGCCCCCCTTCCAAAAACATTCAGTACTTC. This codes for CASSPPSKNIQYF.

This clonotype was counted only a few times. This sequence joins TRBV30 and TRBJ2-7; 10 nucleotides align to TRBD2. The CDR3 totals 16 residues. CDR1 is GTSNPN and CDR2 is SVGIG in the germline V gene (reference sequence). Unmatched junction bases numbered 5, after V lost 0 bases and J lost 0 bases. CDR3 sequence reads: CAWSVRASGSSYEQYF. The CDR3 coding sequence is TGTGCCTGGAGTGTACGGGCTAGCGGGAGCTCCTACGAGCAGTACTTC.

This clonotype was detected only a few times. The rearrangement links TRBV7-2 to TRBJ2-3; D is unclear. The V and J ends lost 5 bases and 1 base respectively, with 4 bases between them. CDR1 and CDR2 from the germline V gene are SGHTA and FQGNSA. This CDR3 spans 12 amino acids. The CDR3, as DNA: TGTGCCAGCAGCCAACGCACAGATACGCAGTATTTT. Translating gives CASSQRTDTQYF.

This clonotype was recorded at least ten times. The CDR3 DNA reads as TGCGCCAGCAGCCCGGGACGTGGGAACACTGAAGCTTTCTTT. Its protein product is CASSPGRGNTEAFF. This chain links TRBV4-3 with TRBJ1-1, with a weak D call TRBD1 (5 bases). This CDR3 spans 14 amino acids. Per the germline V gene, CDR1 is LGHNA and CDR2 is YSLEER. V lost 4 bases and J lost 1, with 10 bases in between.

This rearrangement joins TRBV2 to TRBJ2-6; maybe TRBD1 (5 bases). This CDR3 spans 12 amino acids. Germline V gene sequence: CDR1 SNHLY, CDR2 FYNNEI. V gave up 6 bases and J gave up 11 bases, with 11 bases separating them. This chain's CDR3 is CASRRQGYVLTF. The CDR3 DNA is TGTGCCAGCAGGCGTCAGGGTTACGTCCTGACTTTC.